Described below is a single TCR beta chain sequence and its context. Between the trimmed V and J ends, which lost 6 bases and 0 bases, there was a span of 15 bases. CDR1 MNHEY and CDR2 SMNVEV come from the germline V gene (reference sequence). The CDR3 has 16 amino acids. This entry belongs to a study of technical replicates of blood from a handful of donors. TCRdb's table, derived via immunoSEQ multiplex PCR, lists solely in-frame clones and lacks some. The table shows about 84,000 clones, with roughly 98% occurring only once. The TCR sequence derives from a human donor in good health. The material sequenced was T cells isolated from PBMCs. This rearrangement joins TRBV27 to TRBJ2-1; possible D gene TRBD2, 5 bases. In DNA, the CDR3 is TGTGCCAGCAGCCTGTCCGCTGGGAGCTCCTACAATGAGCAGTTCTTC. This codes for CASSLSAGSSYNEQFF.